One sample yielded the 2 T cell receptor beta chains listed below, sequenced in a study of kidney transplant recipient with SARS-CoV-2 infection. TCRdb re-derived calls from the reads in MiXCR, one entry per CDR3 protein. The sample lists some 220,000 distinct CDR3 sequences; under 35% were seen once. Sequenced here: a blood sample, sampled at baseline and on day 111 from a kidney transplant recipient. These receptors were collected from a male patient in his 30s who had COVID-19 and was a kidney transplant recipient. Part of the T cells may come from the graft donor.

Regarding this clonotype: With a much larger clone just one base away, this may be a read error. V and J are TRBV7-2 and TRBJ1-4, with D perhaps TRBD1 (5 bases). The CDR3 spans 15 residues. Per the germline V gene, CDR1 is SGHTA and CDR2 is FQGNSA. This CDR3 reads CASSPWGGFNEKLLF. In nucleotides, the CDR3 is TGTGCCAGCAGCCCGTGGGGGGGTTTTAATGAAAAACTGCTTTTT.

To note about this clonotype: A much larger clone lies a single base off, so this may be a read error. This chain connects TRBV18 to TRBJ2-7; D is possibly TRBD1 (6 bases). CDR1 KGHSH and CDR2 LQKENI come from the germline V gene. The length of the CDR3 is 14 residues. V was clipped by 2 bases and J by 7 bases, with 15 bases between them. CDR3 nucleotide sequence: TGTGCCAGCTCACCATCGGGACACCCTATTGAGCAGTACTTC. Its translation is CASSPSGHPIEQYF.